The next 13 T cell receptor beta chains were all read from a single sample in a study of T-cell reconstitution after alpha-beta-depleted transplantation in children. Unique molecular identifiers were incorporated when the TCRbeta library was constructed. MiXCR was run by TCRdb on the PCR reads, yielding one entry per CDR3 protein. The profile shows fewer than 750,000 distinct CDR3 sequences, approximately 30% of them singletons. Sequenced material: PBMCs, taken before TCRalphabeta/CD19-depleted stem cell transplant. These receptors all stem from a boy in the first two years of life with Wiskott-Aldrich syndrome, due to receive a stem cell transplant.

The chain recombines TRBV7-9 with TRBJ1-5, with D tentatively TRBD1 (5 bases). V lost 2 bases and J 5 bases, leaving 10 bases between the germline ends. The CDR3 totals 14 residues. From germline, CDR1 is SEHNR and CDR2 FQNEAQ (reference sequence). The CDR3, as DNA: TGTGCCAGCAGCTTACGAGGGGAGGATCAGCCCCAGCATTTT. Translated, it gives CASSLRGEDQPQHF.

The V and J genes are TRBV12-3 or TRBV12-4 and TRBJ2-7; D is perhaps TRBD2 (5 bases). This CDR3 has 13 amino acids. Trimming shortened V by 1 base and J by 6 bases, and 10 bases separated the two germline ends. This chain's CDR3 is CASSLGASREQYF. In DNA, the CDR3 is TGTGCCAGCAGTTTAGGGGCTAGCCGCGAGCAGTACTTC.

In this sample, this clonotype turned up a few times. The chain uses TRBV9 and TRBJ2-5; the D is unclear. The CDR3 covers 13 residues. The V and J ends lost 4 bases and 5 bases respectively, with 12 bases between them. CDR1 SGDLS and CDR2 YYNGEE come from the germline V gene. CDR3 sequence reads: CASSRLYTETQYF. In DNA form, the CDR3 reads TGTGCCAGCAGCCGACTTTATACGGAGACCCAGTACTTC.

This chain links TRBV30 with TRBJ1-3, with 7 bases fitting TRBD1. Germline V gives CDR1 GTSNPN, CDR2 SVGIG (reference sequence). J gave up 0 bases and V 0 bases, and 2 bases lay outside the gene matches. The CDR3 length is 15 residues. The CDR3 DNA is TGTGCCTGGAGTGTAGCAGGGGGCTCTGGAAACACCATATATTTT. This sequence encodes CAWSVAGGSGNTIYF.

V and J are TRBV20-1 and TRBJ2-1; the D is unclear. Germline V gene lookup returns CDR1 DFQATT and CDR2 SNEGSKA (reference sequence). V lost 2 bases to trimming and J lost 2 bases, with 7 bases between them. The CDR3 sequence is 13 residues long. The CDR3 loop reads CSARTVAYNEQFF. The CDR3 DNA sequence: TGCAGTGCTAGAACAGTGGCCTACAATGAGCAGTTCTTC.

The chain links TRBV20-1 to TRBJ1-2; no definite D call. The germline V and J ends were trimmed by 0 bases and 7 bases, with 9 bases remaining between them. Per germline, CDR1 DFQATT and CDR2 SNEGSKA (reference sequence). CDR3 size: 12 residues. CDR3 bases: TGCAGTGCTAGAGACCCCTCCGGTGGCTACACCTTC. Translated: CSARDPSGGYTF.

The V and J genes are TRBV11-2 and TRBJ2-7, with 7 positions matching TRBD1. Trimming cost V 5 bases and J 2 bases; bases outside gene matches: 9. The CDR3 is 15 amino acids. Germline V gene lookup returns CDR1 SGHAT and CDR2 FQNNGV. The DNA of the CDR3 is TGTGCCAGCAGCCTATCCGGGACAGACCCCTACGAGCAGTACTTC. It yields the protein CASSLSGTDPYEQYF. The complete variable domain, with remaining parts taken from reference TRBV11-2 and TRBJ2-7, reads EAGVAQSPRYKIIEKRQSVAFWCNPISGHATLYWYQQILGQGPKLLIQFQNNGVVDDSQLPKDRFSAERLKGVDSTLKIQPAKLEDSAVYLCASSLSGTDPYEQYFGPGTRLTVT.

This rearrangement joins TRBV15 to TRBJ2-5; D call uncertain. Germline V CDR1 and CDR2: LNHNV, YYDKDF (reference sequence). V lost 0 bases and J 2 bases, leaving 10 bases between the germline ends. CDR3 length equals 15 residues. The chain's CDR3 is CATSRDQRLQETQYF. CDR3 sequence (DNA): TGTGCCACCAGCAGAGATCAGAGACTTCAAGAGACCCAGTACTTC.

The chain combines TRBV6-5 with TRBJ2-3; 13 bases map to TRBD2. This CDR3 has 19 amino acids. Looked up from germline, CDR1 is MNHEY and CDR2 is SVGAGI. J gave up 0 bases and V 0 bases, and 6 bases lay outside the gene matches. CDR3 loop: CASSYSQLAGGDSTDTQYF. In DNA form, the CDR3 reads TGTGCCAGCAGTTACTCCCAACTAGCGGGAGGGGATAGCACAGATACGCAGTATTTT.

The CDR3 region has the DNA TGCAGCGCACAGGACAATGAGCAGTTCTTC. Protein sequence: CSAQDNEQFF. The chain combines TRBV29-1 with TRBJ2-1, with D possibly matching TRBD1 (5 bases). Looked up from germline, CDR1 is SQVTM and CDR2 is ANQGSEA. The CDR3 spans 10 residues. V lost 7 bases and J lost 5, with 6 bases in between.

V usage is TRBV5-1 and J usage is TRBJ2-1; maybe TRBD2 (5 bases). V lost 1 base and J lost 1, with 9 bases in between. Per the germline V gene, CDR1 is SGHRS and CDR2 is YFSETQ. The CDR3 has 15 residues. The CDR3 sequence is CASSLRTPSYNEQFF. In DNA, the CDR3 is TGCGCCAGCAGCTTGAGGACTCCTTCCTACAATGAGCAGTTCTTC.

This clonotype has a handful of counts. This chain joins TRBV28 and TRBJ2-3; D is undetermined. The length of the CDR3 is 12 residues. Germline CDR1 MDHEN, CDR2 SYDVKM. With 4 bases removed from V and 7 bases from J, the gap between germline ends came to 9 bases. CDR3 DNA sequence: TGTGCCAGCAGTTACGGTTGGAATACGCAGTATTTT. This translates into CASSYGWNTQYF.

This clonotype has more than one count but fewer than ten. The chain links TRBV28 to TRBJ2-7; 7 bases are shared with TRBD2. V lost 8 bases, J lost 7 bases, and 14 bases stayed unmatched. The length of the CDR3 is 14 residues. Germline lookup yields CDR1 MDHEN and CDR2 SYDVKM. Here the CDR3 DNA reads TGTGCCAGCGGGAGGGTCCTCCACCCTGGGGAGCAGTACTTC. Amino acids: CASGRVLHPGEQYF.